The rows below give T cell receptor beta chains drawn from one sample of a study of blood T cell repertoires in COVID-19. The repertoire was sequenced with immunoSEQ multiplex PCR; TCRdb's copy has only in-frame clones and lacks some. Of some 300,000 clones listed, roughly nine tenths are singletons. The sequenced sample consisted of PBMCs or T cells enriched from blood (not recorded which). These receptors all stem from a woman in her thirties who had been exposed to COVID-19. CDR3s include the opening cysteine and the closing phenylalanine or tryptophan. D genes are given only for firm matches. Rows give clone size only sometimes, using once, few, many, or a class for an expanded clone.

size: few
D: .
V: TRBV5-1
J: TRBJ2-2
CDR3: CASSSKRGNFAGELFF
DNA: TGCGCCAGCAGCTCTAAACGGGGGAATTTTGCCGGGGAGCTGTTTTTT

size: .
D: .
V: TRBV10-3
J: TRBJ2-7
CDR3: CAIRGAESSYEQYF
DNA: TGTGCCATCAGAGGGGCAGAGAGCTCCTACGAGCAGTACTTC

size: .
D: .
V: TRBV19
J: TRBJ1-1
CDR3: CASSVGSYTEAFF
DNA: TGTGCCAGTAGTGTAGGTTCATACACTGAAGCTTTCTTT

size: .
D: .
V: TRBV5-1
J: TRBJ2-7
CDR3: CASRLEPGHSYEQYF
DNA: TGCGCCAGCAGGCTGGAGCCGGGACACAGTTACGAGCAGTACTTC

size: .
D: .
V: TRBV3-1/TRBV3-2
J: TRBJ1-2
CDR3: CASRPEVGYGYTF
DNA: TGTGCCAGCAGACCGGAGGTTGGCTATGGCTACACCTTC

size: .
D: TRBD2
V: TRBV6-5
J: TRBJ2-1
CDR3: CASLTSGGYNEQFF
DNA: TGTGCCAGCCTGACTAGCGGGGGCTACAATGAGCAGTTCTTC

size: .
D: TRBD1
V: TRBV19
J: TRBJ1-3
CDR3: CASSMTGPGNTIYF
DNA: TGTGCCAGTAGTATGACAGGGCCTGGAAACACCATATATTTT

size: .
D: TRBD1
V: TRBV10-3
J: TRBJ1-2
CDR3: CAISVGQGPDGYTF
DNA: TGTGCCATCAGTGTCGGACAGGGTCCGGATGGCTACACCTTC

size: .
D: .
V: TRBV3-1/TRBV3-2
J: TRBJ1-4
CDR3: CASSHHRFNEKLFF
DNA: TGTGCCAGCAGCCACCACAGGTTCAATGAAAAACTGTTTTTT

size: .
D: TRBD1
V: TRBV27
J: TRBJ1-2
CDR3: CASSRAGTGSYGYTF
DNA: TGTGCCAGCTCACGAGCCGGGACAGGGTCCTATGGCTACACCTTC

size: few
D: .
V: TRBV18
J: TRBJ1-3
CDR3: CASSPNSLSGNTIYF
DNA: TGTGCCAGCTCACCAAACAGCCTCTCTGGAAACACCATATATTTT

size: .
D: .
V: TRBV7-2
J: TRBJ1-5
CDR3: CASSPGGRLQPQHF
DNA: TGTGCCAGCAGCCCCGGGGGGCGCCTTCAGCCCCAGCATTTT

size: .
D: .
V: TRBV3-1/TRBV3-2
J: TRBJ2-2
CDR3: CASSQVGGTGELFF
DNA: TGTGCCAGCAGCCAAGTAGGGGGAACCGGGGAGCTGTTTTTT

size: .
D: .
V: TRBV3-1/TRBV3-2
J: TRBJ1-2
CDR3: CASSQRDWGAIYGYTF
DNA: TGTGCCAGCAGCCAACGCGACTGGGGAGCCATCTATGGCTACACCTTC

size: .
D: TRBD1
V: TRBV6-5
J: TRBJ1-2
CDR3: CASRVRGDGYGYTF
DNA: TGTGCCAGCAGAGTCAGGGGGGACGGCTATGGCTACACCTTC

size: few
D: .
V: TRBV7-9
J: TRBJ2-1
CDR3: CASSPPGTGGTYNEQFF
DNA: TGTGCCAGCAGCCCCCCCGGGACTGGAGGGACCTACAATGAGCAGTTCTTC